Listed here are 9 T cell receptor beta chains from one sample, sequenced in a study of T cells in Graves' hyperthyroidism and ophthalmopathy (dated by TCRdb to 2018 to 2020). The library was prepared using multiplex PCR. The sequencing machine was an Illumina HiSeq 2000. TCR beta CDR3 regions were amplified from RNA transcripts. The TCR CDR3 was subjected to a first round of RT-PCR using the HTBI primer set and the Qiagen OneStep RT-PCR kit. TCRdb reprocessing: public reads trimmed at Q25 with fastp, clones called with MiXCR, in-frame beta chains kept. Rows merge per CDR3 protein into single entries with the most common DNA and genes. This sample holds approximately 640,000 distinct CDR3 sequences; 15% to 20% were observed only once. The ten largest make up less than 20% of the sample. The source material was blood. The origin of the receptors is a man in his fifties with Graves' hyperthyroidism.

The chain recombines TRBV11-2 with TRBJ1-1, with 9 bases identical to TRBD1. The CDR3 spans 18 residues. After removal of 3 bases from V and 1 base from J, the junction contained 12 bases not matched to a gene. Germline V gene sequence: CDR1 SGHAT, CDR2 FQNNGV. The CDR3 nucleotides read TGTGCCAGCAGCTTCCCCGGGACAGGGTACATTGGGAACACTGAAGCTTTCTTT. Its translation is CASSFPGTGYIGNTEAFF.

The sample holds many counts of this clonotype. V gene TRBV6-1 combines with J gene TRBJ1-1; TRBD1 agrees at 10 bases. Germline CDR1 reads MNHNS; CDR2 reads SASEGT. The V gene end was trimmed by 5 bases and the J gene end by 10 bases; junction bases not matched to a gene: 7. This CDR3 region has 13 residues. The CDR3 spells CASSRDRTGGAFF. The CDR3 nucleotides read TGTGCCAGCAGTAGGGACAGGACAGGGGGAGCTTTCTTT.

The chain couples TRBV5-1 to TRBJ2-7; 8 positions agree with TRBD2. V shed 6 bases and J 2 bases; nucleotides not matched to a gene: 10. The CDR3 length is 15 residues. Per germline, CDR1 SGHRS and CDR2 YFSETQ. This CDR3 is CASTEGLDRTYEQYF. The CDR3, as DNA: TGCGCCAGCACGGAGGGACTAGATAGAACCTACGAGCAGTACTTC.

In this sample, this clonotype turned up many times. The CDR3 sequence: CASSPDFSTDTQYF. The CDR3 DNA is TGTGCCAGCAGCCCCGACTTTAGCACAGATACGCAGTATTTT. This chain connects TRBV2 to TRBJ2-3, with D uncertain. V was trimmed by 6 bases and J by 0 bases, leaving 10 bases between them. This CDR3 contains 14 residues. Germline V CDR1 and CDR2: SNHLY, FYNNEI.

This chain uses TRBV7-2 with TRBJ1-2; 10 bases are shared with TRBD1. The CDR3 consists of 14 residues. V lost 5 bases and J lost 8; bases outside the gene matches: 8. Germline CDR1 and CDR2: SGHTA and FQGNSA. CDR3 in DNA: TGTGCCAGCAGCCTGAGGACAGGGGGTCGGGGCTACACCTTC. The encoded protein is CASSLRTGGRGYTF.

This clonotype came up a few times. The rearrangement joins TRBV18 to TRBJ2-3, with no clear D. From germline, CDR1 is KGHSH and CDR2 LQKENI. The CDR3 length is 14 residues. The V gene lost 8 bases and the J gene lost 4 bases, with 16 bases spanning the gap. CDR3 region: CASSQEGGADTQYF. The CDR3 DNA sequence: TGTGCCAGCAGCCAAGAAGGCGGCGCAGATACGCAGTATTTT.

This sequence joins TRBV3-1 and TRBJ2-3; D gene unclear. This CDR3 spans 15 amino acids. Germline loops: CDR1 LGHDT, CDR2 YNNKEL (reference sequence). The V gene lost 0 bases and the J gene lost 4 bases, with 11 bases spanning the gap. The CDR3 sequence is CASSQDLARADTQYF. The CDR3 coding sequence is TGTGCCAGCAGCCAAGATTTGGCTAGAGCAGATACGCAGTATTTT.

This clonotype was found a few times. The genes are TRBV20-1 and TRBJ2-1, with D possibly TRBD2 on 6 matching bases. Germline-derived CDR1 and CDR2 are DFQATT and SNEGSKA (reference sequence). V dropped 4 bases and J dropped 8 bases, with 15 bases sitting between them. The CDR3 totals 13 residues. CDR3 loop: CSATDWRDDEQFF. The CDR3, as DNA: TGCAGTGCTACCGACTGGCGGGACGATGAGCAGTTCTTC.

CDR3 in amino acids: CASSLSGGLAGDRRDTQYF. In DNA form, the CDR3 reads TGTGCCAGCAGCTTATCGGGAGGACTAGCGGGAGATAGAAGAGATACGCAGTATTTT. The chain employs TRBV7-9 and TRBJ2-3, with 13 bases aligning to TRBD2. The CDR3 spans 19 residues. Germline V gene lookup returns CDR1 SEHNR and CDR2 FQNEAQ (reference sequence). J was trimmed by 5 bases and V by 2 bases; bases with no gene match: 13.